These 8 T cell receptor beta chains originate from one sample sequenced in a study of identical twins. MiXCR, run by TCRdb on the 5' RACE reads, gives a single entry per CDR3 protein. Of approximately 300,000 distinct CDR3 sequences listed, around 9.7% were seen once; the top ten hold roughly 7%. These data were also filed under a second study, of yellow fever vaccine responses in identical twins.

The specimen sequenced was CD8+ T cells sorted from blood. The receptor set was obtained from a woman aged 18 to 35 in good health.

This clonotype was counted only a few times. The chain uses TRBV20-1 and TRBJ2-3; TRBD2 is a possible D gene (6 bases). Germline V gives CDR1 DFQATT, CDR2 SNEGSKA (reference sequence). CDR3 length equals 15 residues. The germline V and J ends were trimmed by 1 base and 10 bases, with 21 bases remaining between them. CDR3: CSARGTSTLPRAQYF. DNA for the CDR3: TGCAGTGCTAGAGGTACTAGCACACTCCCTCGGGCGCAGTATTTT.

The chain recombines TRBV27 with TRBJ1-1; D may be TRBD1 (6 bases). This CDR3 contains 14 residues. V gave up 5 bases and J gave up 0 bases, with 10 bases separating them. Germline CDR1 reads MNHEY; CDR2 reads SMNVEV (reference sequence). CDR3 in DNA: TGTGCCAGCAGTCGCGGACAGTTGAACACTGAAGCTTTCTTT. Translating gives CASSRGQLNTEAFF.

CDR3 in amino acids: CASSQDWFTAQETQYF. CDR3 sequence (DNA): TGCGCCAGCAGCCAAGATTGGTTCACGGCCCAAGAGACCCAGTACTTC. The chain employs TRBV4-3 and TRBJ2-5; D remains ambiguous. The CDR3 length is 16 residues. Deletions cut 0 bases from V and 1 base from J, with 12 bases between. Germline-derived CDR1 and CDR2 are LGHNA and YSLEER.

This clonotype turned up a few times. The chain has TRBV7-8 and TRBJ2-1, with TRBD2 matching over 11 bases. V shed 5 bases, J shed 3 bases, and the junction held 9 bases outside the gene matches. This CDR3 has 17 amino acids. Germline assignment: CDR1 SGHVS and CDR2 FQNEAQ. CDR3 nucleotides: TGTGCCAGCAGCCTATTACTAGCGGGAGAAAACTACAATGAGCAGTTCTTC. Amino acid sequence: CASSLLLAGENYNEQFF.

There are many counts of this clonotype. This rearrangement joins TRBV6-5 to TRBJ2-1; TRBD2 matches 7 bases. The ends lost 0 bases at V and 8 bases at J; junction bases unmatched: 4. This CDR3 is 14 amino acids long. Per germline, CDR1 MNHEY and CDR2 SVGAGI. The CDR3 bases are TGTGCCAGCAGTTACTCGATGGGGGGGGATGAGCAGTTCTTC. Translation gives CASSYSMGGDEQFF.

This chain connects TRBV2 to TRBJ2-4, with D unresolved. Deletions cut 6 bases from V and 5 bases from J, with 17 bases between. Per the germline V gene, CDR1 is SNHLY and CDR2 is FYNNEI. The CDR3 is 15 residues long. The CDR3 sequence is CASRVGVKGQNIQYF. DNA of the CDR3: TGTGCCAGCAGGGTTGGAGTTAAAGGTCAAAACATTCAGTACTTC.

This clonotype was seen repeatedly, ten times or more. This sequence joins TRBV4-3 and TRBJ2-1; 8 nucleotides align to TRBD1. This CDR3 has 15 amino acids. Germline CDR1 is LGHNA and CDR2 is YSLEER. Trimming removed 0 bases from V and 3 bases from J; junction bases left unmatched: 1. In DNA form, the CDR3 reads TGCGCCAGCAGCCAAGATACAGGGGGCTACAATGAGCAGTTCTTC. Translating gives CASSQDTGGYNEQFF.

Ten or more counts support this clonotype. This chain uses TRBV2 with TRBJ2-1; a weak D match, TRBD2 (5 bases). Trimming stripped 2 bases from V and 0 bases from J, with 11 bases between. From germline, CDR1 is SNHLY and CDR2 FYNNEI. The CDR3 runs to 16 residues. The DNA for the CDR3 is TGTGCCAGCAGTGAACTGGCTAGCACCTCCTACAATGAGCAGTTCTTC. Amino acids: CASSELASTSYNEQFF. The variable domain in full, with the rest retrieved from reference TRBV2 and TRBJ2-1, is EPEVTQTPSHQVTQMGQEVILRCVPISNHLYFYWYRQILGQKVEFLVSFYNNEISEKSEIFDDQFSVERPDGSNFTLKIRSTKLEDSAMYFCASSELASTSYNEQFFGPGTRLTVL.